This record covers a single T cell receptor (beta chain). What it binds is not known. Germline CDR1 SQVTM, CDR2 ANQGSEA. The CDR3 contains 10 residues. Between the trimmed V and J ends, which lost 5 bases and 1 base, there was a span of 2 bases. The sample originates from a study of T-cell reconstitution after alpha-beta-depleted transplantation in children. Findings of the study overall: Diversity and T-cell counts at one year after transplant derived mostly from new T cells. Recipient T cells and thymic progenitors that survived were the source of the high TCRbeta diversity seen at day 60 in some patients. Several hundred graft clones that had expanded were reportedly the source of alpha-beta T cells about two months after transplant.

TCRbeta library construction was performed incorporating unique molecular identifiers. TCRdb processed the PCR reads anew with MiXCR; each CDR3 protein has one entry. The table records fewer than 750,000 distinct CDR3 sequences, roughly a quarter of them present only once. The sequencing here drew on PBMCs, taken before TCRalphabeta/CD19-depleted stem cell transplant. The clonotype was recovered from a boy younger than two with Wiskott-Aldrich syndrome, due to receive a stem cell transplant. The chain employs TRBV29-1 and TRBJ1-1, with D hard to call. The CDR3: CSVPNTEAFF. The CDR3 DNA is TGCAGCGTTCCGAACACTGAAGCTTTCTTT.